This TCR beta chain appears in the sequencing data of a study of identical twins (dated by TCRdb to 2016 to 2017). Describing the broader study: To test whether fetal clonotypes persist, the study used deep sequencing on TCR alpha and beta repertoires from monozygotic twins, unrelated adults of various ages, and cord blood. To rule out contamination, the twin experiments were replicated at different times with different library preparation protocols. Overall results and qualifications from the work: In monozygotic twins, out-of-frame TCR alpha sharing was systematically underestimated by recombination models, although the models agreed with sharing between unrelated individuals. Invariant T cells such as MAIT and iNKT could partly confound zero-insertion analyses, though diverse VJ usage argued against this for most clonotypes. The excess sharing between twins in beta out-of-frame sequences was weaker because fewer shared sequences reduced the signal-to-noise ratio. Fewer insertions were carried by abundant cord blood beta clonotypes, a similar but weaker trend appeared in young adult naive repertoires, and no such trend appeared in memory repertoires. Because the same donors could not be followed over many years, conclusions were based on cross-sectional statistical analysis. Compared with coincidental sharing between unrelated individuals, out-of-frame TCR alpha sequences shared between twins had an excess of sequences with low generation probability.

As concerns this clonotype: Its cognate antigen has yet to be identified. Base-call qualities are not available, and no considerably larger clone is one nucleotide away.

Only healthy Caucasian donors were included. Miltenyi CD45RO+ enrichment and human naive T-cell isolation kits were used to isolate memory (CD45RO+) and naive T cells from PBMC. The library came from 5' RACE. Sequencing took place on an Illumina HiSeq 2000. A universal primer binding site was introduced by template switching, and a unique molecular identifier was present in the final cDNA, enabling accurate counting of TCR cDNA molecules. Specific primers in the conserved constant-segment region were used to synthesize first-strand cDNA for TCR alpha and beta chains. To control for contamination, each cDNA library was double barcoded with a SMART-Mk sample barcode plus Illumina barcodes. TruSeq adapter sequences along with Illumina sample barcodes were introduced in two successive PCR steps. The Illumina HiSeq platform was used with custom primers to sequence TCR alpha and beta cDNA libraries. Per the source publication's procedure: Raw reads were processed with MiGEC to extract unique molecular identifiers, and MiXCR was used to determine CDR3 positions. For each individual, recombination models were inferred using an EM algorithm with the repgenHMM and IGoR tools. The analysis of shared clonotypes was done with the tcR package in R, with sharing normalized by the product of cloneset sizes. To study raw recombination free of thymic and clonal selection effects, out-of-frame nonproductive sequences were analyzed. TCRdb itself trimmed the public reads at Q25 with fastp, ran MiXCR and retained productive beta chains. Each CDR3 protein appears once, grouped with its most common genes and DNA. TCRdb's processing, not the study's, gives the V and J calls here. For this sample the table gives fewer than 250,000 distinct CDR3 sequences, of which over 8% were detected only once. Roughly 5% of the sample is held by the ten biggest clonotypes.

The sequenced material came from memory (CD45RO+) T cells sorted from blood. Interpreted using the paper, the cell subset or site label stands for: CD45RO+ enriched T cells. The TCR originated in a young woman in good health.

The CDR3 loop reads CASSINRASYEQYF. The DNA sequence is TGTGCCAGCAGCATCAATCGGGCCTCCTACGAGCAGTACTTC. Rearrangement joined TRBV27 to TRBJ2-7; no confident D gene assignment can be made. Trimming removed 6 bases from V and 0 bases from J, leaving 12 bases between the germline ends. The CDR3 covers 14 residues, taking in both the cysteine and the phenylalanine. Only the CDR3 DNA stays, 42 bases, in frame from base 1. Based on the germline V gene (reference sequence), the CDR1 and CDR2 sequences are MNHEY and SMNVEV.